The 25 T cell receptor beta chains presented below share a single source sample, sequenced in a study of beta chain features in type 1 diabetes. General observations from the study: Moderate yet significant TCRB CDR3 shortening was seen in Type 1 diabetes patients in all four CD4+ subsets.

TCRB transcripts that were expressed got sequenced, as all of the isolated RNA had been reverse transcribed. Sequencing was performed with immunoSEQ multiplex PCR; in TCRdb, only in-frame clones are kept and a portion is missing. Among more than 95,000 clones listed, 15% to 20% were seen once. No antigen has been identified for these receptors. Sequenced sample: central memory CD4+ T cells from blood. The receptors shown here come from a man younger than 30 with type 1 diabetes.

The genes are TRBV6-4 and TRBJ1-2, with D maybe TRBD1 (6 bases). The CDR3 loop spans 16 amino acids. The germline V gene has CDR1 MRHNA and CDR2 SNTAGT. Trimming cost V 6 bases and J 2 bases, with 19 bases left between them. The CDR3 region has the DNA TGTGCCAGCAGCCTGTCCGGGGGGCCTTCAAACTATGGCTACACCTTC. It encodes CASSLSGGPSNYGYTF.

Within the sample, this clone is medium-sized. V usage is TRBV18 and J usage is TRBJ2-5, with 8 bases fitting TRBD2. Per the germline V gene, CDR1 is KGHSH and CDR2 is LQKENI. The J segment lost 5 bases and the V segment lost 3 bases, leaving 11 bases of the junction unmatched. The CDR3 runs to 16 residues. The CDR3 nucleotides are TGTGCCAGCTCACCTGGCGGGACTAGTGTGTTGGAGACCCAGTACTTC. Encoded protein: CASSPGGTSVLETQYF.

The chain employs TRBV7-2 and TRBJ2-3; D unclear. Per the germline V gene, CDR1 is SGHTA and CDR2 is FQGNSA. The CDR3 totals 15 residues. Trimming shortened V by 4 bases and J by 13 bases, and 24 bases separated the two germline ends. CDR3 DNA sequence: TGTGCCAGCAGCTCGCGGACGGAGCACCCCGCACGCAAGTATTTT. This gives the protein CASSSRTEHPARKYF.

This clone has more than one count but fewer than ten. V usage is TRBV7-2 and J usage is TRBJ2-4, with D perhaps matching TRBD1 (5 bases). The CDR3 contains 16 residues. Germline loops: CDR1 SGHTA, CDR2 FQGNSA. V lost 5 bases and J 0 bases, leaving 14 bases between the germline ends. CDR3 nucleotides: TGTGCCAGCAGCGTATTGGGCGGACAAGCCAAAAACATTCAGTACTTC. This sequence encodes CASSVLGGQAKNIQYF.

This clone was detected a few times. CDR3 bases: TGTGCCAGCAGTGAGTCCCCGGGACTAGCGGGAGGCTACGAGCAGTACTTC. Translation gives CASSESPGLAGGYEQYF. The chain carries TRBV2 and TRBJ2-7; 15 bases match TRBD2. The CDR3 runs to 17 residues. V gave up 3 bases and J gave up 3 bases; unmatched junction bases: 6. Germline CDR1 and CDR2: SNHLY and FYNNEI.

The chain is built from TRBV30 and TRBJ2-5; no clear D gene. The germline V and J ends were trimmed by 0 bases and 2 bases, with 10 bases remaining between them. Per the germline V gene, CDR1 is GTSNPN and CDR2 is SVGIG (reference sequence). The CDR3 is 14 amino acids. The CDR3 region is CAWSVGVSQETQYF. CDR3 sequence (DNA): TGTGCCTGGAGTGTTGGCGTGAGTCAAGAGACCCAGTACTTC. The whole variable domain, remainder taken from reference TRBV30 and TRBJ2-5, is SQTIHQWPATLVQPVGSPLSLECTVEGTSNPNLYWYRQAAGRGLQLLFYSVGIGQISSEVPQNLSASRPQDRQFILSSKKLLLSDSGFYLCAWSVGVSQETQYFGPGTRLLVL.

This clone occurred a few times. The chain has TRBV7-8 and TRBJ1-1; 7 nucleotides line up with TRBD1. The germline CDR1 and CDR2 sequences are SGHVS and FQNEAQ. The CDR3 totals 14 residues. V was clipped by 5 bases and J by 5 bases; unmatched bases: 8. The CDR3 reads CASSVQTGRTEAFF. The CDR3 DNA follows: TGTGCCAGCAGCGTACAGACAGGGAGGACTGAAGCTTTCTTT.

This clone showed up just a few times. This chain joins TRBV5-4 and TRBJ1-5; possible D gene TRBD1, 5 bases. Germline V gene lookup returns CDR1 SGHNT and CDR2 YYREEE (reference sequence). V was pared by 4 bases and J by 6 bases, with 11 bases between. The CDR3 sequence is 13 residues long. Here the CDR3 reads CASSLDKAQPQHF. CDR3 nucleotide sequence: TGTGCCAGCAGCCTGGACAAGGCTCAGCCCCAGCATTTT.

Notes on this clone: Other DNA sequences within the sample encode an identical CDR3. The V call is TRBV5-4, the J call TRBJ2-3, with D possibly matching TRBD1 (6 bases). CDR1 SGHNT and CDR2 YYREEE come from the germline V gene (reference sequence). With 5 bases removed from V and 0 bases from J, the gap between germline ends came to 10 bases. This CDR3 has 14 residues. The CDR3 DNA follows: TGTGCCAGCAGTCTACAGGGTAGCACAGATACGCAGTATTTT. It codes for CASSLQGSTDTQYF.

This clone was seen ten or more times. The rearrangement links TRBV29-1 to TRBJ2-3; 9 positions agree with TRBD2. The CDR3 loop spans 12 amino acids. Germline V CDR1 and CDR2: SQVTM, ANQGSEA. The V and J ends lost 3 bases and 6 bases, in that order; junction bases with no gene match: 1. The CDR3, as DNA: TGCAGCGTTGAGGGACTAGCCGATACGCAGTATTTT. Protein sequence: CSVEGLADTQYF.

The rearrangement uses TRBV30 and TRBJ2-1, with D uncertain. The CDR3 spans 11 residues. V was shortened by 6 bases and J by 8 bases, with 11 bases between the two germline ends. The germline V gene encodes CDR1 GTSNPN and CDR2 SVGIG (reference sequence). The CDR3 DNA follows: TGTGCCTGCGTTGAGGAGCATGAGCAGTTCTTC. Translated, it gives CACVEEHEQFF.

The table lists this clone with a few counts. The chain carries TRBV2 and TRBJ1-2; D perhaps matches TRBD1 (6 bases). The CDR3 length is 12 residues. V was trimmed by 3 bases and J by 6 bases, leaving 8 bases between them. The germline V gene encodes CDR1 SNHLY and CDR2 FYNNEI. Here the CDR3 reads CASSENRDGYTF. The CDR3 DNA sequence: TGTGCCAGCAGTGAGAACAGGGATGGCTACACCTTC.

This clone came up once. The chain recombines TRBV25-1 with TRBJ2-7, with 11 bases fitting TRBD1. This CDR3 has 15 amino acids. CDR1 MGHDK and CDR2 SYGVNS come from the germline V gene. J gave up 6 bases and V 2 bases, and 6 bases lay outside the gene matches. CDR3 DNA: TGTGCCAGCAGTGAACACTGGACAGGGGGCATCGAGCAGTACTTC. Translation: CASSEHWTGGIEQYF.

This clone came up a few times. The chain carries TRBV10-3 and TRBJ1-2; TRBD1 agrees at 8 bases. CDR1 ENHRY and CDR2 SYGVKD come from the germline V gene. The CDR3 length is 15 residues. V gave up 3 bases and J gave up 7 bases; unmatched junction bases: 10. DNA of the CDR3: TGTGCCATCAGTGATGTTAAGGACAGGGATTTTGGCTACACCTTC. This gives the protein CAISDVKDRDFGYTF.

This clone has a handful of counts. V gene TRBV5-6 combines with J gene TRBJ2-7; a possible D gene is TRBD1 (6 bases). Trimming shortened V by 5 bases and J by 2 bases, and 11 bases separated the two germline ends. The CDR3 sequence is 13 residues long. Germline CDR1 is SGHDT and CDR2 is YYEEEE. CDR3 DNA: TGTGCCAGCAGGCGGACAGAGCCCTACGAGCAGTACTTC. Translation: CASRRTEPYEQYF.

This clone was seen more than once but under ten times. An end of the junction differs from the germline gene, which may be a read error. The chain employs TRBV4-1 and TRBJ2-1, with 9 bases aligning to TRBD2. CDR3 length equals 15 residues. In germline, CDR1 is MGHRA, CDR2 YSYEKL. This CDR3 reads CASSQRGLARNEQFF. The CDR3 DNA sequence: TGTGCCAGCAGCCAAAGGGGACTAGCCCGTAATGAGCAGTTCTTC.

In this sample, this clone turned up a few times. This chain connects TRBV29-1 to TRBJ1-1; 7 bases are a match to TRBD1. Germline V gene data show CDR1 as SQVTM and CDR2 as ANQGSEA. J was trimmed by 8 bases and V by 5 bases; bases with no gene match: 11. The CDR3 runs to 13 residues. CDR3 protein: CSVFKTGTEEAFF. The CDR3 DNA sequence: TGCAGCGTTTTTAAGACAGGGACGGAGGAAGCTTTCTTT.

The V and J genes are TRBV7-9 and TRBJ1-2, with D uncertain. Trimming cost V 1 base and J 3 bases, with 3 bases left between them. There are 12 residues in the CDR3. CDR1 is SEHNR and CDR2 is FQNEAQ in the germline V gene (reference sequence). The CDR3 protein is CASSLEHYGYTF. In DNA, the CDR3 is TGTGCCAGCAGCTTAGAACACTATGGCTACACCTTC.

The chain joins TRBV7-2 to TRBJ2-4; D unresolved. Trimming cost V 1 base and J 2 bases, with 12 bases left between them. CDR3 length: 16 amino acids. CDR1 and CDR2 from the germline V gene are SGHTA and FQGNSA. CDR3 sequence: CASSLGGYSSKNIQYF. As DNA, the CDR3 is TGTGCCAGCAGCTTAGGGGGATACTCGTCCAAAAACATTCAGTACTTC.

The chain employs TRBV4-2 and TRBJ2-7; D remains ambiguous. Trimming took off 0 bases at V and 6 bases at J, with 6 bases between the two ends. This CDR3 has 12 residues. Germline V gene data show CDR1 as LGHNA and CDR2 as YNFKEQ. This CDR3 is CASSQDGREQYF. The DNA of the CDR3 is TGTGCCAGCAGCCAAGATGGGCGCGAGCAGTACTTC.

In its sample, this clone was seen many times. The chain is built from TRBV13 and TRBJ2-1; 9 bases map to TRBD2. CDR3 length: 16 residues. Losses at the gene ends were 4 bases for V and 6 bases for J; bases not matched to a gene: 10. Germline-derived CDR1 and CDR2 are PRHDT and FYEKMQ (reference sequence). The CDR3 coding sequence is TGTGCCAGCAGCTCGTATTCCGGGACTAGCATCAATGAGCAGTTCTTC. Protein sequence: CASSSYSGTSINEQFF. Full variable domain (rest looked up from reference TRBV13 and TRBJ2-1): AAGVIQSPRHLIKEKRETATLKCYPIPRHDTVYWYQQGPGQDPQFLISFYEKMQSDKGSIPDRFSAQQFSDYHSELNMSSLELGDSALYFCASSSYSGTSINEQFFGPGTRLTVL.

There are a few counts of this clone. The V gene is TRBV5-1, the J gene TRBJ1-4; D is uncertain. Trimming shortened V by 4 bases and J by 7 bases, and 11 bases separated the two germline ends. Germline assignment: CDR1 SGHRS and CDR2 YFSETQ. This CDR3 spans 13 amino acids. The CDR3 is CASSDAVGEKLFF. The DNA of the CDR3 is TGCGCCAGCAGCGACGCGGTCGGTGAAAAACTGTTTTTT.

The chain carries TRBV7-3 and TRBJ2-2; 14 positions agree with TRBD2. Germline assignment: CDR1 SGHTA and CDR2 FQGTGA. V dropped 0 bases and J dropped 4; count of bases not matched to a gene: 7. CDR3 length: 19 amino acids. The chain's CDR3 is CASSLTWPGTSGSTGELFF. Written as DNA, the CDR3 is TGTGCCAGCAGCTTAACGTGGCCCGGGACTAGCGGGAGCACCGGGGAGCTGTTTTTT.

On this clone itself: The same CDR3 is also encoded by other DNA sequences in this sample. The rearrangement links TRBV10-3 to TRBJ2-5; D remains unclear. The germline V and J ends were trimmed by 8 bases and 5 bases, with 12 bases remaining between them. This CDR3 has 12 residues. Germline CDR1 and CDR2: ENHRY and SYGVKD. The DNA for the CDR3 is TGTGCCATCTCCGAGGCGGTGGAGACCCAGTACTTC. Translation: CAISEAVETQYF.

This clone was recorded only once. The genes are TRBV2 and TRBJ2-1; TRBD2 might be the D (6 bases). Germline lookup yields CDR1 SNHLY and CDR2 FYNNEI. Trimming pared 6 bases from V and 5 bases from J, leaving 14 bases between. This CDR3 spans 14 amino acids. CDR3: CASRTAEGNNEQFF. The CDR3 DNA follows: TGTGCCAGCAGGACGGCGGAGGGGAACAATGAGCAGTTCTTC.